A single T cell receptor beta chain is shown here with its context. Antigen: not known. V was pared by 2 bases and J by 5 bases, with 8 bases between. This CDR3 has 13 amino acids. Germline assignment: CDR1 SGHTA and CDR2 FQGNSA. This sample was taken from a study of T cell repertoires in cytomegalovirus infection. A single record per CDR3 protein comes from TCRdb applying MiXCR to the reads. The sample has around 900,000 distinct CDR3 sequences, roughly 30% seen once. The receptor was derived from a human donor in good health (CMV status not recorded). Some clones in this sample may be carry-over from other donors' samples. The sequences come from cultured CD8+ T cells from PBMCs, collected from culture after CMV antigen stimulation. The J gene is TRBJ2-3, the V gene TRBV7-2; the D gene is possibly TRBD1 (6 bases). The CDR3 DNA reads TGTGCCAGCAGCTTAACAGGGTTAGATACGCAGTATTTT. It codes for CASSLTGLDTQYF.